The 3 T cell receptor beta chains in this list originate from one sample, sequenced in a study of control samples from healthy donors and cancer patients. TCRdb's copy holds only in-frame clones and misses some; the assay was immunoSEQ multiplex PCR. The sample shows 70,000 to 100,000 clones, roughly nine tenths of them seen only once. Sequencing was performed on blood. These receptors all come from a woman in her sixties or seventies in good health.

This rearrangement joins TRBV5-1 to TRBJ1-2, with a weak D call TRBD1 (5 bases). CDR1 is SGHRS, CDR2 YFSETQ, per germline. This CDR3 has 12 residues. V lost 5 bases and J lost 3, with 8 bases in between. CDR3 DNA sequence: TGCGCCAGCAGTGGGGGGTACTATGGCTACACCTTC. Its translation: CASSGGYYGYTF.

CDR3 in DNA: TGTGCCAGCTCGGGGGAAGAGACCCAGTACTTC. This gives the protein CASSGEETQYF. J is TRBJ2-5 and V is TRBV18; D may correspond to TRBD1 or TRBD2 (5 bases each). V was clipped by 6 bases and J by 3 bases, with 5 bases between them. The germline CDR1 and CDR2 sequences are KGHSH and LQKENI. The CDR3 extends over 11 amino acids.

This sequence joins TRBV24-1 and TRBJ1-2, with 10 bases matching TRBD1. This CDR3 contains 17 residues. CDR1 KGHDR and CDR2 SFDVKD come from the germline V gene. J lost 4 bases, V lost 2 bases, and 9 bases had no gene match. CDR3: CATSDSRGQGDRYGYTF. The CDR3 nucleotides read TGTGCCACCAGTGATTCTCGCGGACAGGGGGATCGCTATGGCTACACCTTC.